This entry lists 3 T cell receptor beta chains sequenced from one sample in a study of shared clonotypes between healthy human individuals. Produced via immunoSEQ multiplex PCR; TCRdb's table is partial and in-frame only. The table lists approximately 2,200,000 clones, more than 85% of them singletons. Positive CCR7 selection of CD45RO-negative cells yielded the naive CD8 cells, and terminally differentiated effector memory CD45RA+ cells were excluded. The specimen was naive CD8+ T cells from PBMCs. These receptors were taken from a man aged 18 to 35 in good health. Some clones in this sample may be carry-over from other donors' samples.

The chain recombines TRBV6-4 with TRBJ1-1; a possible D gene is TRBD1 (5 bases). Trimming shortened V by 0 bases and J by 4 bases, and 12 bases separated the two germline ends. The CDR3 consists of 15 residues. CDR1 and CDR2 from the germline V gene are MRHNA and SNTAGT. The CDR3 bases are TGTGCCAGCAGTGACTCCGTCGGGGGGGGCACTGAAGCTTTCTTT. Translating it yields CASSDSVGGGTEAFF.

As regards this clone: The identical CDR3 is also encoded by other nucleotide sequences in the sample. The V call is TRBV28, the J call TRBJ1-1; 9 bases fit TRBD1. V shed 3 bases and J 4 bases; nucleotides not matched to a gene: 0. CDR1 is MDHEN, CDR2 SYDVKM, per germline. The CDR3 covers 13 residues. This CDR3 is CASSLGQGTEAFF. In nucleotides, the CDR3 is TGTGCCAGCAGTTTGGGACAGGGCACTGAAGCTTTCTTT.

CDR3 DNA: TGTGCCAGCAGTTTATTGGGGGCGGGAGGGCCGGACAATGAGCAGTTCTTC. Protein: CASSLLGAGGPDNEQFF. The J gene is TRBJ2-1, the V gene TRBV27, with 9 positions matching TRBD2. With V trimmed by 1 base and J by 5 bases, 9 bases remained unmatched. Germline-derived CDR1 and CDR2 are MNHEY and SMNVEV (reference sequence). This CDR3 contains 17 residues.